This entry lists 5 T cell receptor beta chains sequenced from one sample in a study of blood T cell repertoires in COVID-19. Method: immunoSEQ multiplex PCR; TCRdb's copy keeps in-frame clones and lacks some. The sample lists under 300,000 clones, roughly 89% seen once, with about 1.8% in the top ten. The sequenced sample consisted of PBMCs or T cells enriched from blood (not recorded which). These receptors were obtained from a woman between 35 and 50 years old who had recovered from COVID-19.

A remark on this clone: A read error may explain this, as a much larger clone is one base away. The chain joins TRBV3-1 (or the pseudogene TRBV3-2) to TRBJ1-1, with a tentative D call TRBD1 (5 bases). Trimming left V 5 bases short and J 4 bases short, with 11 bases between. The length of the CDR3 is 13 residues. Germline V gene sequence: CDR1 LGHDT, CDR2 YNNKEL (reference sequence). The DNA of the CDR3 is TGTGCCAGCAGCTTCGGGGGGGGCACTGAAGCTTTCTTT. This sequence encodes CASSFGGGTEAFF.

The chain joins TRBV18 to TRBJ2-7; the match to TRBD1 covers 7 bases. Germline lookup yields CDR1 KGHSH and CDR2 LQKENI. CDR3 length equals 14 residues. The V segment lost 4 bases and the J segment 2 bases; nucleotides outside the gene matches: 5. In DNA form, the CDR3 reads TGTGCCAGCTCACGACAGGGAGCAACCTACGAGCAGTACTTC. Amino acids: CASSRQGATYEQYF.

The chain recombines TRBV15 with TRBJ1-5; D may be TRBD1 (5 bases). This CDR3 contains 17 residues. The V end lost 5 bases, the J end lost 3 bases, and 20 bases lay between the germline ends. Germline CDR1 is LNHNV and CDR2 is YYDKDF (reference sequence). The CDR3 protein is CATSRGLAGVYNQPQHF. The CDR3 bases are TGTGCCACCAGCCGGGGTTTAGCGGGGGTTTACAATCAGCCCCAGCATTTT.

The gene calls are TRBV19 and TRBJ1-3; the D is unclear. The germline gives CDR1 LNHDA, CDR2 SQIVND (reference sequence). Trimming stripped 9 bases from V and 7 bases from J, with 25 bases between. The CDR3 is 16 residues long. CDR3 in amino acids: CASRKDFFSRRNTIYF. CDR3 DNA sequence: TGTGCCAGCCGAAAGGACTTTTTCTCCCGCCGGAACACCATATATTTT.

For the CDR3, the DNA is TGCGCCAGCGGCAACAGGGGTGTCTCTGAAGCTTTCTTT. Translated, it gives CASGNRGVSEAFF. The J gene is TRBJ1-1, the V gene TRBV5-1, with 7 bases fitting TRBD1. The CDR3 has 13 residues. V dropped 7 bases and J dropped 6; count of bases not matched to a gene: 9. Germline V gene data show CDR1 as SGHRS and CDR2 as YFSETQ.